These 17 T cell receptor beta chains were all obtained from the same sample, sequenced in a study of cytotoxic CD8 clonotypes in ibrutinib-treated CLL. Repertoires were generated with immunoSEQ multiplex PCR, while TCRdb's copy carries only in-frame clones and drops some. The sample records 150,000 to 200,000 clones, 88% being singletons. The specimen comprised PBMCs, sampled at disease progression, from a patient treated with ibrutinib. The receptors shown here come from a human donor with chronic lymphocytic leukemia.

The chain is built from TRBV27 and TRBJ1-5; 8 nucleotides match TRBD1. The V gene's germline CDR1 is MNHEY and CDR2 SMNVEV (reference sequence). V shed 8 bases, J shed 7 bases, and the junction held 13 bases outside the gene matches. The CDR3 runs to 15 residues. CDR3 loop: CASSPEAGGRQPQHF. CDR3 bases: TGTGCCAGCTCCCCCGAGGCAGGGGGCCGGCAGCCCCAGCATTTT.

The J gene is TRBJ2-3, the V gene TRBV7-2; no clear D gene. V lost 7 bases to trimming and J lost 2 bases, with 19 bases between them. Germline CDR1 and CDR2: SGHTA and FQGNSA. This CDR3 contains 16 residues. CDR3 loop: CASTAPLTGHTDTQYF. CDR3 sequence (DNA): TGTGCCAGCACCGCCCCCCTCACCGGGCACACAGATACGCAGTATTTT.

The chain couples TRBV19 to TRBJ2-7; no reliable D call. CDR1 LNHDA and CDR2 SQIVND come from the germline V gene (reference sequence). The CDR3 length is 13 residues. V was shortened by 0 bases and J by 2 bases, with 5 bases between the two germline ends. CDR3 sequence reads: CASSIDLTYEQYF. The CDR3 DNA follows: TGTGCCAGTAGTATAGATCTGACCTACGAGCAGTACTTC.

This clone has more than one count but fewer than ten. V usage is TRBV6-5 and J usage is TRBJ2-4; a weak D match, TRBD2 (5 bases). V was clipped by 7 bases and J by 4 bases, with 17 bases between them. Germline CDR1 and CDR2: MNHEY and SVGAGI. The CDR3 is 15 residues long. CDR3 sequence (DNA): TGTGCCAGCACCCGACTCCAAGGCGGGAAAAACATTCAGTACTTC. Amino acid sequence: CASTRLQGGKNIQYF.

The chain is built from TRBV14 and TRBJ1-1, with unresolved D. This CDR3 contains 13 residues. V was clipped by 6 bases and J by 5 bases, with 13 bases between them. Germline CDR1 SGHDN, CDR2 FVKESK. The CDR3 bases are TGTGCCAGCAGTGATAACGCCGGGACTGAAGCTTTCTTT. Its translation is CASSDNAGTEAFF.

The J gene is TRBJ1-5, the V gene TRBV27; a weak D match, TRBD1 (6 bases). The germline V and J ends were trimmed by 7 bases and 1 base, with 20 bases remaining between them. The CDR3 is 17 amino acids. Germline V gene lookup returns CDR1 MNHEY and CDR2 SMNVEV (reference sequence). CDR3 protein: CASTETGTTRSNQPQHF. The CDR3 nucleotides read TGTGCCAGCACCGAGACCGGGACAACCAGGAGCAATCAGCCCCAGCATTTT.

The CDR3 region is CASSQRGTGGTYEQYF. The CDR3 DNA reads as TGCGCCAGCAGCCAGAGAGGGACAGGGGGCACGTACGAGCAGTACTTC. The chain employs TRBV4-3 and TRBJ2-7; 12 positions match TRBD1. V lost 3 bases to trimming and J lost 4 bases; unmatched junction nucleotides: 7. From germline, CDR1 is LGHNA and CDR2 YSLEER. This CDR3 comprises 16 residues.

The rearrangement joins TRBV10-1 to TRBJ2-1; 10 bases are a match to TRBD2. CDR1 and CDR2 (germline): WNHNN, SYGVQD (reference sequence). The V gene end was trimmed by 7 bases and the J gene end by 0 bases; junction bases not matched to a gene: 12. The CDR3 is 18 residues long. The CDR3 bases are TGCGCCAGCAATAGGGGGCTAGCGGGGGAAAGCTCCTACAATGAGCAGTTCTTC. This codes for CASNRGLAGESSYNEQFF.

In DNA form, the CDR3 reads TGTGCCAGCAGCTTAGATTCGGTTAACTATGGCTACACCTTC. Translated: CASSLDSVNYGYTF. This chain connects TRBV11-2 to TRBJ1-2, with D hard to call. The length of the CDR3 is 14 residues. V was cut by 0 bases and J by 1 base, with 6 bases left in between. Looked up from germline, CDR1 is SGHAT and CDR2 is FQNNGV.

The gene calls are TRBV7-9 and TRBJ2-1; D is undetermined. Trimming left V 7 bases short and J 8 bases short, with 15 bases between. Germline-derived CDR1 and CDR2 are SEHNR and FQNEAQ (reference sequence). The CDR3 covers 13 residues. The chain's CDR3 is CASKLNLPYEQFF. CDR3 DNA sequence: TGTGCCAGCAAACTAAACCTCCCCTATGAGCAGTTCTTC.

The chain's CDR3 is CASSYSAGSYTDTQYF. The CDR3 DNA is TGTGCCAGCAGTTACTCAGCGGGGTCCTACACAGATACGCAGTATTTT. The chain is built from TRBV28 and TRBJ2-3; TRBD2 aligns across 7 bases. CDR1 is MDHEN, CDR2 SYDVKM, per germline. V lost 4 bases, J lost 2 bases, and 9 bases stayed unmatched. The CDR3 contains 16 residues.

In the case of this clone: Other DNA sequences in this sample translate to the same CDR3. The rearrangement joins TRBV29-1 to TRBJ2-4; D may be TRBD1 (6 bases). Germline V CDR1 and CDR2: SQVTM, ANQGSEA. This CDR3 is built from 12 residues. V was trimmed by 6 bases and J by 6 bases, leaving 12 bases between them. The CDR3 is CSVGQGRNIQYF. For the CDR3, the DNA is TGCAGCGTCGGGCAGGGGAGAAACATTCAGTACTTC. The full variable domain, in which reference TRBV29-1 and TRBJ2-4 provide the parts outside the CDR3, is SAVISQKPSRDICQRGTSLTIQCQVDSQVTMMFWYRQQPGQSLTLIATANQGSEATYESGFVIDKFPISRPNLTFSTLTVSNMSPEDSSIYLCSVGQGRNIQYFGAGTRLSVL.

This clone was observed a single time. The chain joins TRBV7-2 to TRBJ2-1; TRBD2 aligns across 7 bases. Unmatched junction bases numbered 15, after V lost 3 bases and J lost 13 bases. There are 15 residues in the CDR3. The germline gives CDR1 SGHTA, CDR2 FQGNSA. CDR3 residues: CASSLSGTSVEDQFF. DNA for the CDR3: TGTGCCAGCAGCTTGAGCGGAACTAGCGTAGAAGACCAGTTCTTC.

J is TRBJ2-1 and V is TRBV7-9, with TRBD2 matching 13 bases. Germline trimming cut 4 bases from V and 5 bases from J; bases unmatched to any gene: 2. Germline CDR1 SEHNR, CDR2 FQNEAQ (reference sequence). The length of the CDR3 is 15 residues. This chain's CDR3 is CASSSGLAGDNEQFF. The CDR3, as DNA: TGTGCCAGCAGCTCTGGACTAGCGGGGGACAATGAGCAGTTCTTC.

The CDR3 DNA reads TGTGCCAGCAGTTCCACATACCGGGACAGGGGGGCCTACGAGCAGTACTTC. Translated: CASSSTYRDRGAYEQYF. The genes are TRBV27 and TRBJ2-7, with 11 bases fitting TRBD1. Germline V gives CDR1 MNHEY, CDR2 SMNVEV (reference sequence). The CDR3 extends over 17 amino acids. With V trimmed by 4 bases and J by 2 bases, 10 bases remained unmatched.

The CDR3 DNA follows: TGTGCAAGTCGCTTAGAGGGGCTATACGAGGGTTTTCTCTACGAGCAGTACTTC. Translated, it gives CASRLEGLYEGFLYEQYF. This chain connects TRBV12-2 to TRBJ2-7. TRBV12-2 is a recognized pseudogene. The CDR3 is made up of 18 amino acids.

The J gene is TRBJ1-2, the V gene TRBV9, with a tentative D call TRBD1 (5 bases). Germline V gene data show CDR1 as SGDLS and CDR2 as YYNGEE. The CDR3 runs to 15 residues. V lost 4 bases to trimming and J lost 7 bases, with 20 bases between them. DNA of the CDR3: TGTGCCAGCAGCTCCCGGGACGGGCGGCTTCTTGGCTACACCTTC. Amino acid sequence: CASSSRDGRLLGYTF.